What follows are 16 T cell receptor beta chains derived from one specimen sequenced in a study of cytomegalovirus exposure and HLA in healthy donors. The PCR employed 60 Vbeta primers together with 13 Jbeta primers. Produced via immunoSEQ multiplex PCR; TCRdb's table is partial and in-frame only. Here the sample table reports about 130,000 clones. Sequenced material: PBMCs. The origin of the receptors is a woman aged 40 to 50 in good health and CMV-seropositive.

The chain carries TRBV28 and TRBJ1-2; the D is unclear. Trimming pared 5 bases from V and 2 bases from J, leaving 9 bases between. The CDR3 is 13 residues long. Germline V gives CDR1 MDHEN, CDR2 SYDVKM. The CDR3 here is CASSETVNYGYTF. In nucleotides, the CDR3 is TGTGCCAGCAGTGAAACTGTCAACTATGGCTACACCTTC.

The rearrangement uses TRBV10-3 and TRBJ2-3; 7 bases align to TRBD1. Germline values: CDR1 ENHRY, CDR2 SYGVKD. With 8 bases clipped from V and 4 bases from J, the junction kept 9 bases outside the gene matches. The length of the CDR3 is 14 residues. The DNA for the CDR3 is TGTGCCATCTCACAGGGGATCGATGCAGATACGCAGTATTTT. Amino acids: CAISQGIDADTQYF.

The chain combines TRBV10-3 with TRBJ2-5; perhaps TRBD2 as D (6 bases). Germline lookup yields CDR1 ENHRY and CDR2 SYGVKD. The CDR3 is 16 amino acids. Between the trimmed V and J ends, which lost 2 bases and 1 base, there was a span of 14 bases. CDR3 protein: CAISEISGGSQETQYF. The DNA for the CDR3 is TGTGCCATCAGTGAGATCAGCGGAGGGAGCCAAGAGACCCAGTACTTC.

The rearrangement uses TRBV20-1 and TRBJ2-7; tentatively, D is TRBD2 (6 bases). The CDR3 covers 11 residues. CDR1 is DFQATT and CDR2 is SNEGSKA in the germline V gene (reference sequence). Trimming took 6 bases from V and 6 from J, leaving 12 bases between them. CDR3 protein: CSARGTREQYF. The DNA for the CDR3 is TGCAGTGCCCGCGGGACTCGCGAGCAGTACTTC.

This chain links TRBV4-1 with TRBJ2-1, with unresolved D. The germline CDR1 and CDR2 sequences are MGHRA and YSYEKL. Trimming took 0 bases from V and 4 from J, leaving 4 bases between them. The CDR3 totals 13 residues. DNA of the CDR3: TGCGCCAGCAGCCAAGATCAGTACAATGAGCAGTTCTTC. Protein sequence: CASSQDQYNEQFF.

The chain is built from TRBV19 and TRBJ2-7; 7 bases align to TRBD1. The V gene end was trimmed by 3 bases and the J gene end by 2 bases; junction bases not matched to a gene: 7. The CDR3 runs to 15 residues. Germline V gene data show CDR1 as LNHDA and CDR2 as SQIVND (reference sequence). In DNA, the CDR3 is TGTGCCAGTAGTATTAAGGGGCAGGGGGCCTACGAGCAGTACTTC. It specifies CASSIKGQGAYEQYF.

J is TRBJ1-1 and V is TRBV29-1; D is perhaps TRBD1 (6 bases). This CDR3 spans 14 amino acids. CDR1 and CDR2 from the germline V gene are SQVTM and ANQGSEA. Trimming left V 7 bases short and J 3 bases short, with 18 bases between. CDR3 DNA sequence: TGCAGCGCCGAGGGATTTACAGGGCACACTGAAGCTTTCTTT. It yields the protein CSAEGFTGHTEAFF.

This chain joins TRBV6-1 and TRBJ1-1, with D uncertain. CDR1 is MNHNS, CDR2 SASEGT, per germline. The CDR3 runs to 13 residues. V was pared by 0 bases and J by 11 bases, with 13 bases between. The DNA for the CDR3 is TGTGCCAGCAGTGAAGCGCTGTGGGCGAAGGCTTTCTTT. Protein product: CASSEALWAKAFF.

J is TRBJ2-1 and V is TRBV4-1, with a tentative D call TRBD2 (5 bases). Per germline, CDR1 MGHRA and CDR2 YSYEKL. The length of the CDR3 is 16 residues. V was cut by 1 base and J by 6 bases, with 16 bases left in between. The DNA for the CDR3 is TGCGCCAGCAGCCAAGCTCAACGGGTTCGGGGCAATGAGCAGTTCTTC. Protein sequence: CASSQAQRVRGNEQFF.

V usage is TRBV6-5 and J usage is TRBJ2-5; TRBD1 matches at 11 bases. Germline loops: CDR1 MNHEY, CDR2 SVGAGI. V shed 6 bases, J shed 2 bases, and the junction held 5 bases outside the gene matches. The CDR3 length is 15 residues. In DNA form, the CDR3 reads TGTGCCAGCAGCCTCTGGGACAGGGGGCAAGAGACCCAGTACTTC. This encodes CASSLWDRGQETQYF.

V gene TRBV19 combines with J gene TRBJ2-5; TRBD1 agrees at 11 bases. The trim removed 3 bases at V and 4 bases at J, leaving 4 bases unmatched. Looked up from germline, CDR1 is LNHDA and CDR2 is SQIVND (reference sequence). CDR3 length: 15 amino acids. The CDR3 protein is CASSIKGQGAETQYF. The CDR3 DNA follows: TGTGCCAGTAGTATTAAAGGACAGGGGGCAGAGACCCAGTACTTC.

The chain joins TRBV30 to TRBJ2-1; 10 bases map to TRBD2. In germline, CDR1 is GTSNPN, CDR2 SVGIG (reference sequence). After removal of 5 bases from V and 12 bases from J, the junction contained 4 bases not matched to a gene. The CDR3 runs 11 residues. Written as DNA, the CDR3 is TGTGCCTGGGACAGACTAGCGGGGCAGTTCTTC. It codes for CAWDRLAGQFF.

The chain combines TRBV11-2 with TRBJ1-3; no reliable D call. Trimming removed 3 bases from V and 0 bases from J, with 6 bases in between. This CDR3 is built from 14 residues. Germline lookup yields CDR1 SGHAT and CDR2 FQNNGV. CDR3 nucleotides: TGTGCCAGCAGCTTTCCTAACTCTGGAAACACCATATATTTT. Translating it yields CASSFPNSGNTIYF.

The chain uses TRBV29-1 and TRBJ1-2; D uncertain. Germline loops: CDR1 SQVTM, CDR2 ANQGSEA. The CDR3 loop spans 13 amino acids. Deletions cut 3 bases from V and 5 bases from J, with 13 bases between. DNA for the CDR3: TGCAGCGTTGATAACACCCACACATATGGCTACACCTTC. Translation gives CSVDNTHTYGYTF.

This chain connects TRBV5-4 to TRBJ2-7, with a possible D match to TRBD1 (6 bases). The germline V gene has CDR1 SGHNT and CDR2 YYREEE (reference sequence). V shed 2 bases and J shed 5 bases, with 11 bases lying between them. This CDR3 region has 13 residues. The CDR3 nucleotides are TGTGCCAGCAGCTTAGTAGCAGGGGACGAGCAGTACTTC. Protein: CASSLVAGDEQYF.

Worth noting for this clone: In the same sample, other DNA sequences code for this CDR3. This chain links TRBV28 with TRBJ2-7; 9 nucleotides line up with TRBD2. The CDR3 sequence is 15 residues long. The ends lost 3 bases at V and 1 base at J; junction bases unmatched: 4. CDR1 and CDR2 (germline): MDHEN, SYDVKM. The CDR3 bases are TGTGCCAGCAGTTTGTATAGCGGGAGTTCCTACGAGCAGTACTTC. Amino acid sequence: CASSLYSGSSYEQYF. Together with reference TRBV28 and TRBJ2-7, the CDR3 gives the full variable domain: DVKVTQSSRYLVKRTGEKVFLECVQDMDHENMFWYRQDPGLGLRLIYFSYDVKMKEKGDIPEGYSVSREKKERFSLILESASTNQTSMYLCASSLYSGSSYEQYFGPGTRLTVT.